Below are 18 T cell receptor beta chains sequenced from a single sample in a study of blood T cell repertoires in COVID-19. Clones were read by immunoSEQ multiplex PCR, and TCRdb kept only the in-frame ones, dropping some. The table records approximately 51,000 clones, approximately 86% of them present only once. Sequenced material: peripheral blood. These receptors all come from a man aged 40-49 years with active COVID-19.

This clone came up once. Here the CDR3 reads CASSLGAGPGYTIYF. In DNA, the CDR3 is TGTGCCAGCAGCTTAGGGGCAGGTCCGGGGTACACCATATATTTT. The rearrangement joins TRBV7-2 to TRBJ1-3; D is undetermined. Germline values: CDR1 SGHTA, CDR2 FQGNSA. Trimming shortened V by 1 base and J by 8 bases, and 15 bases separated the two germline ends. The CDR3 consists of 15 residues.

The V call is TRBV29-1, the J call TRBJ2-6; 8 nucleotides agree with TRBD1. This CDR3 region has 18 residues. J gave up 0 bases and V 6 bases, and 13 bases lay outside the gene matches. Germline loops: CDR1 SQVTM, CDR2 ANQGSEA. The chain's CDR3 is CSVLTQGVLSSGANVLTF. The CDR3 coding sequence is TGCAGCGTCCTTACACAGGGGGTGTTAAGCTCTGGGGCCAACGTCCTGACTTTC.

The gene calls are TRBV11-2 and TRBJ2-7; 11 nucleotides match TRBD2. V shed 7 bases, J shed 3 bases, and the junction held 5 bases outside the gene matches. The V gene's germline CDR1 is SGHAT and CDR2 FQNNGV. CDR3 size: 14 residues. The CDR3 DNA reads TGTGCCAGCATCCGCGGGACTAGCGGCTACGAGCAGTACTTC. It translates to CASIRGTSGYEQYF.

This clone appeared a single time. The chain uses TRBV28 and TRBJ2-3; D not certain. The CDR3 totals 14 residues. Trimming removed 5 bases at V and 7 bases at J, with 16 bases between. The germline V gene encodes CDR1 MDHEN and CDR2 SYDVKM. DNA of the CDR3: TGTGCCAGCAGTCCGACCACTCCCAGGAATACGCAGTATTTT. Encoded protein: CASSPTTPRNTQYF.

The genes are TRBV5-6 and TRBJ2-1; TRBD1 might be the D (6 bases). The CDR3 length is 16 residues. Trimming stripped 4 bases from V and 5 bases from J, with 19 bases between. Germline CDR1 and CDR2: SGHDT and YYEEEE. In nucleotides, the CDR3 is TGTGCCAGCAGCCCCGAAGGCACAGGGCTGGACAATGAGCAGTTCTTC. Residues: CASSPEGTGLDNEQFF.

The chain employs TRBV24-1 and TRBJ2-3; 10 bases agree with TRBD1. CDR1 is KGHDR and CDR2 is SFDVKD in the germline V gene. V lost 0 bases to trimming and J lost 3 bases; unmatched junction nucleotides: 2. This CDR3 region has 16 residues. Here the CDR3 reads CATSDLGQGETDTQYF. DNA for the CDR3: TGTGCCACCAGTGATTTGGGACAGGGGGAAACAGATACGCAGTATTTT.

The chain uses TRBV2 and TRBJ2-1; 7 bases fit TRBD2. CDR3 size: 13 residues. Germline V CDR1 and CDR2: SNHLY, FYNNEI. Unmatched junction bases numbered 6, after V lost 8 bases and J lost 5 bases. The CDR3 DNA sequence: TGTGCCAGCGGGGGGGAGGTGGACAATGAGCAGTTCTTC. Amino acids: CASGGEVDNEQFF.

The CDR3 loop reads CASSLTRAPYNEQFF. The CDR3 coding sequence is TGTGCCAGCAGTTTAACTAGGGCCCCCTACAATGAGCAGTTCTTC. V is TRBV6-5 and J is TRBJ2-1; D is perhaps TRBD2 (5 bases). With 4 bases removed from V and 2 bases from J, the gap between germline ends came to 12 bases. From germline, CDR1 is MNHEY and CDR2 SVGAGI. The length of the CDR3 is 15 residues.

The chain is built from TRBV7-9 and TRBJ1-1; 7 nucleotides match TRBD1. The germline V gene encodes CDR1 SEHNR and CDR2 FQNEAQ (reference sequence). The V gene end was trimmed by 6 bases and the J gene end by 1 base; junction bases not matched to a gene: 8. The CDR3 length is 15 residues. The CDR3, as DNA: TGTGCCAGCAGTTTCTACAGGGGAAGGAACACTGAAGCTTTCTTT. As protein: CASSFYRGRNTEAFF.

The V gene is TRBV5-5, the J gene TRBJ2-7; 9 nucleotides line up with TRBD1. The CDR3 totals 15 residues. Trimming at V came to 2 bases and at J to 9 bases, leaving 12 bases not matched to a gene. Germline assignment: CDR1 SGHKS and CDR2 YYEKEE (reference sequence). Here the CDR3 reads CASSFGDRERRGQYF. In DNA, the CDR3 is TGTGCCAGCAGCTTCGGGGACAGGGAGAGACGCGGGCAGTACTTC.

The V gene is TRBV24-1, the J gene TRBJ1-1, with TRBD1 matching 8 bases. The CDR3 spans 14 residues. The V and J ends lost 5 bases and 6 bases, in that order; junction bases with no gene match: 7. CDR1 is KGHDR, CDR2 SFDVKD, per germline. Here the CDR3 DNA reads TGTGCCACCAGTGCCCACGGACAGGGCGCTGAAGCTTTCTTT. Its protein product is CATSAHGQGAEAFF.

The CDR3 nucleotides are TGTGCCAGCAGGCCGACTAGCGGGAAATATTCCTACGAGCAGTACTTC. Its translation is CASRPTSGKYSYEQYF. The rearrangement joins TRBV28 to TRBJ2-7, with 11 nucleotides matching TRBD2. Germline CDR1 is MDHEN and CDR2 is SYDVKM. The CDR3 spans 16 residues. Losses at the gene ends were 6 bases for V and 1 base for J; bases not matched to a gene: 8.

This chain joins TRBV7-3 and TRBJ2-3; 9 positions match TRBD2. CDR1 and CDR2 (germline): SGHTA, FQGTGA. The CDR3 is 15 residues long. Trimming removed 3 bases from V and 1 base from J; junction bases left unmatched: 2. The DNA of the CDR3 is TGTGCCAGCAGCTTTATAGCGGGGGGCACAGATACGCAGTATTTT. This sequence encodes CASSFIAGGTDTQYF. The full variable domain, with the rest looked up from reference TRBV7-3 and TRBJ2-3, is GAGVSQTPSNKVTEKGKYVELRCDPISGHTALYWYRQSLGQGPEFLIYFQGTGAADDSGLPNDRFFAVRPEGSVSTLKIQRTERGDSAVYLCASSFIAGGTDTQYFGPGTRLTVL.

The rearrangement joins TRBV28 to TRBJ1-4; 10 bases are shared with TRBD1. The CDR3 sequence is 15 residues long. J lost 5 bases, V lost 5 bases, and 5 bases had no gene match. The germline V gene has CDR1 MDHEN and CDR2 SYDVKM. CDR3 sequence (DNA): TGTGCCAGCAGTAAGTCGACAGGGGGCAATGAAAAACTGTTTTTT. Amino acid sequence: CASSKSTGGNEKLFF.

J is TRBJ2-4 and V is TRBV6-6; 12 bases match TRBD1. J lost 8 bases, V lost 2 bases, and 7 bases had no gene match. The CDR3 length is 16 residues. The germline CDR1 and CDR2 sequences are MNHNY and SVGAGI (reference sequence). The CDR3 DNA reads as TGTGCCAGCAGTTACCCGGGACAGGGGGCTGGGGACATTCAGTACTTC. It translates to CASSYPGQGAGDIQYF.

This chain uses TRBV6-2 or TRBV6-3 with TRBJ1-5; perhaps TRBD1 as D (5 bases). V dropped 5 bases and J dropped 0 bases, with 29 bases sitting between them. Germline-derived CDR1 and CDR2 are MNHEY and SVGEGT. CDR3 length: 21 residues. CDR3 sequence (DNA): TGTGCCAGCAGTCCGCTAAGGGAGGGGTGGCTCCCGAAAAATAGCAATCAGCCCCAGCATTTT. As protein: CASSPLREGWLPKNSNQPQHF.

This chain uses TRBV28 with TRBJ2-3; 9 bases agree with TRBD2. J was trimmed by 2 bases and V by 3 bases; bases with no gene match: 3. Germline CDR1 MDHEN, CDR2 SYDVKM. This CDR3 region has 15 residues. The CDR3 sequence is CASSLAGGFTDTQYF. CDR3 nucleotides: TGTGCCAGCAGTTTGGCGGGAGGGTTCACAGATACGCAGTATTTT.

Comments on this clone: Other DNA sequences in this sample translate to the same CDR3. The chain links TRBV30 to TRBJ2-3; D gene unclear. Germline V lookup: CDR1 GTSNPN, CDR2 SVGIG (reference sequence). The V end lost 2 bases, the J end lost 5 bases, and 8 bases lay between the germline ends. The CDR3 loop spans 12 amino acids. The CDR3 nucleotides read TGTGCCTGGAGTCCTGCGAGAGATACGCAGTATTTT. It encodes CAWSPARDTQYF.